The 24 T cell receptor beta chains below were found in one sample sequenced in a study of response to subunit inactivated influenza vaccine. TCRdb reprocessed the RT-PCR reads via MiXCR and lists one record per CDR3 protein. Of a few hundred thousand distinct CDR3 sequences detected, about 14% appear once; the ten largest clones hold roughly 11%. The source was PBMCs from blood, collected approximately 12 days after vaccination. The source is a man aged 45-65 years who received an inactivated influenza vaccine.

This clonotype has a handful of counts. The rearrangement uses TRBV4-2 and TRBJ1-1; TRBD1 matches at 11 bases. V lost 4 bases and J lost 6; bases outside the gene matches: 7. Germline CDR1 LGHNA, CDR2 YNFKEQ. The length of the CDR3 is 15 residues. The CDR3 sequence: CASSRGQGATAEAFF. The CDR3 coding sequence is TGTGCCAGCAGCCGAGGACAGGGGGCGACGGCTGAAGCTTTCTTT.

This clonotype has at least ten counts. CDR3 loop: CATSDSFRLNHGPEQFF. CDR3 nucleotide sequence: TGTGCCACCAGTGACTCCTTTCGTTTGAACCACGGGCCTGAGCAGTTCTTC. The chain has TRBV24-1 and TRBJ2-1; D remains ambiguous. This CDR3 region has 17 residues. Trimming pared 4 bases from V and 9 bases from J, leaving 24 bases between. Germline lookup yields CDR1 KGHDR and CDR2 SFDVKD.

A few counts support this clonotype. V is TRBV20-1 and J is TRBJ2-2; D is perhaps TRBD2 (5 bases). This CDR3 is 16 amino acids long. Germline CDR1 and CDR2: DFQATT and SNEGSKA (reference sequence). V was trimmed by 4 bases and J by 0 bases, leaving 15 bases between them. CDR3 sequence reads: CSATAGGRANTGELFF. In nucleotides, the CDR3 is TGCAGTGCTACCGCGGGCGGCAGAGCGAACACCGGGGAGCTGTTTTTT.

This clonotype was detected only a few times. This CDR3 reads CASRTGGWSEAFF. The CDR3 region has the DNA TGTGCCAGCAGAACTGGGGGATGGTCTGAAGCTTTCTTT. The chain uses TRBV12-3 or TRBV12-4 and TRBJ1-1; a weak D match, TRBD1 (5 bases). This CDR3 contains 13 residues. V was clipped by 6 bases and J by 6 bases, with 14 bases between them.

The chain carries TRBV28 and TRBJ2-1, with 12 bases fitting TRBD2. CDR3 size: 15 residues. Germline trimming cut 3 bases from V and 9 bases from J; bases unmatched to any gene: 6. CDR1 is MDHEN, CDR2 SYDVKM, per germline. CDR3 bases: TGTGCCAGCAGTTTGGCGACTAGCGGGAGTGGTGAGCAGTTCTTC. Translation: CASSLATSGSGEQFF.

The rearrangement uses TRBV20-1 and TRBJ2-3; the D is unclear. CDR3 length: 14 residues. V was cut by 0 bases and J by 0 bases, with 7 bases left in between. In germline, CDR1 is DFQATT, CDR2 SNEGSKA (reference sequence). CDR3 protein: CSARDLESTDTQYF. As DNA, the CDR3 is TGCAGTGCTAGAGATCTTGAAAGCACAGATACGCAGTATTTT.

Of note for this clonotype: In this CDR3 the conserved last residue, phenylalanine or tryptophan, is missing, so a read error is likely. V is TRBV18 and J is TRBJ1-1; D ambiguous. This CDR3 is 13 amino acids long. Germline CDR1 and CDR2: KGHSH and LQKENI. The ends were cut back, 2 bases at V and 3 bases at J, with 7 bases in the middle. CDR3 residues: CASSPMEDTEAFV. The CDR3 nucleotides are TGTGCCAGCTCACCAATGGAGGACACTGAAGCTTTCGTT.

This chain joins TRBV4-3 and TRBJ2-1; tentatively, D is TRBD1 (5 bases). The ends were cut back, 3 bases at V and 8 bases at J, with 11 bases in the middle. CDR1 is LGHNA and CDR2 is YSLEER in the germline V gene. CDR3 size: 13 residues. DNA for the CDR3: TGCGCCAGCAGCCACCTTCTAGGGGATGAGCAGTTCTTC. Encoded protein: CASSHLLGDEQFF.

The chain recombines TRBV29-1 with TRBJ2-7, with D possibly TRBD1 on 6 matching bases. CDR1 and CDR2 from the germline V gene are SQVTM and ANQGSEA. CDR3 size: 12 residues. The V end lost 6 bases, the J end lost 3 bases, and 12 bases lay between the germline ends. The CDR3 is CSVRGTNYEQYF. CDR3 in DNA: TGCAGCGTAAGGGGGACCAACTACGAGCAGTACTTC.

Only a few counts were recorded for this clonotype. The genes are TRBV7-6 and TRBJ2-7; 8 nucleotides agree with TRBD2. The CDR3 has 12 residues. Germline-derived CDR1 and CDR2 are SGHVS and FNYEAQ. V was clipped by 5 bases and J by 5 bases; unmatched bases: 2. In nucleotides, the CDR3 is TGTGCCAGCAGCCAAGCGGGGGACGAGCAGTACTTC. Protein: CASSQAGDEQYF.

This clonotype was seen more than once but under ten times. CDR3 bases: TGCAGCGTTGAAGCGGGCCCTCGGGGGCTCTACGAGCAGTACTTC. It specifies CSVEAGPRGLYEQYF. The chain has TRBV29-1 and TRBJ2-7; perhaps D is TRBD1 or TRBD2 (6 bases each). Trimming removed 1 base from V and 3 bases from J, with 16 bases in between. The germline gives CDR1 SQVTM, CDR2 ANQGSEA. The CDR3 contains 15 residues.

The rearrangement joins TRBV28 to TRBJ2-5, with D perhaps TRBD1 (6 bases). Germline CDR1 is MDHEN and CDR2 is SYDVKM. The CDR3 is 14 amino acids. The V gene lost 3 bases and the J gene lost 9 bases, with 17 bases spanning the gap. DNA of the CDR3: TGTGCCAGCAGTTTGCCAGGACCTGGGGGCGCCCAGTACTTC. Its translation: CASSLPGPGGAQYF.

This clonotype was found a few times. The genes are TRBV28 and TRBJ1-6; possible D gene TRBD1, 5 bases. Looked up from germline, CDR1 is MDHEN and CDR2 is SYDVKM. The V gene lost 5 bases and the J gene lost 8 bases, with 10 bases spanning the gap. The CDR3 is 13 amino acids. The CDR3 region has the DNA TGTGCCAGCAGTGAGGAGGGGTATTCACCCCTCCACTTT. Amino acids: CASSEEGYSPLHF. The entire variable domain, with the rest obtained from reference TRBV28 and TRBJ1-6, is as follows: DVKVTQSSRYLVKRTGEKVFLECVQDMDHENMFWYRQDPGLGLRLIYFSYDVKMKEKGDIPEGYSVSREKKERFSLILESASTNQTSMYLCASSEEGYSPLHFGNGTRLTVT.

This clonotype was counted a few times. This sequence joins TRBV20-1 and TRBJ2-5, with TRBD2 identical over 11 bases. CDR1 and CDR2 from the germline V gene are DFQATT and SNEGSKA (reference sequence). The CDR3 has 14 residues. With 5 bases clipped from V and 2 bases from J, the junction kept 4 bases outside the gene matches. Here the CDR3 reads CSAAVAGGQETQYF. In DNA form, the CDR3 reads TGCAGTGCTGCCGTAGCGGGAGGGCAAGAGACCCAGTACTTC.

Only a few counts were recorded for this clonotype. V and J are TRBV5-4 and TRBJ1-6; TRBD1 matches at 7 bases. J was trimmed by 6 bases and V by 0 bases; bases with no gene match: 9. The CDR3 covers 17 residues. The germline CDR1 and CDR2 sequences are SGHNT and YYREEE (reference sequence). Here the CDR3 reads CASSLGGWDSRNSPLHF. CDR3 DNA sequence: TGTGCCAGCAGCTTGGGGGGGTGGGACAGCCGTAATTCACCCCTCCACTTT.

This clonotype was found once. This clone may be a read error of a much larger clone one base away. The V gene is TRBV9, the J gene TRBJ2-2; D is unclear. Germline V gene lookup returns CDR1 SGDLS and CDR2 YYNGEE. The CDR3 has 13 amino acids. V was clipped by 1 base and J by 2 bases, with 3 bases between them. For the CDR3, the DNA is TGTGCCAGCAGCGTATACAACACCGGGGAGCTGTTTTTT. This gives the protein CASSVYNTGELFF.

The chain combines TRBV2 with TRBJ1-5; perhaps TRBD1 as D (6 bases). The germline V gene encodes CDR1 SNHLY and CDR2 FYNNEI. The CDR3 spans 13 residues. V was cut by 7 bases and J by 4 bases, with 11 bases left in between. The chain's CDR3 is CASNRQENQPQHF. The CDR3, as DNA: TGTGCCAGCAACCGACAGGAAAATCAGCCCCAGCATTTT. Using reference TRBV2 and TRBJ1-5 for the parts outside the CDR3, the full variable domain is EPEVTQTPSHQVTQMGQEVILRCVPISNHLYFYWYRQILGQKVEFLVSFYNNEISEKSEIFDDQFSVERPDGSNFTLKIRSTKLEDSAMYFCASNRQENQPQHFGDGTRLSIL.

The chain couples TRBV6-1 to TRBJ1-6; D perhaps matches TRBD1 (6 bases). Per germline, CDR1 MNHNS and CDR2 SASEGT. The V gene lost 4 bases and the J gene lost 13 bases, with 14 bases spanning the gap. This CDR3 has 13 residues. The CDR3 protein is CASSAPGESPLHF. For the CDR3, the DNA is TGTGCCAGCAGTGCCCCAGGGGAGTCGCCCCTCCACTTT.

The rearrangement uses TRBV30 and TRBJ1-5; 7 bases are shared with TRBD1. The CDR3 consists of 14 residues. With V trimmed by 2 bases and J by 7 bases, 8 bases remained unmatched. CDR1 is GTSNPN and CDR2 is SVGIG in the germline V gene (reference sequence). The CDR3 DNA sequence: TGTGCCTGGAGTCCCCGAGGGGGCAGGCAGCCCCAGCATTTT. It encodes CAWSPRGGRQPQHF. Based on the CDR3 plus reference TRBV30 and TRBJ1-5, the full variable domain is SQTIHQWPATLVQPVGSPLSLECTVEGTSNPNLYWYRQAAGRGLQLLFYSVGIGQISSEVPQNLSASRPQDRQFILSSKKLLLSDSGFYLCAWSPRGGRQPQHFGDGTRLSIL.

The CDR3 here is CASRPGGARITDTQYF. CDR3 DNA: TGTGCCAGCAGACCCGGCGGGGCTAGAATCACAGATACGCAGTATTTT. The V gene is TRBV3-1, the J gene TRBJ2-3; tentatively, D is TRBD2 (6 bases). V was pared by 6 bases and J by 2 bases, with 18 bases between. This CDR3 is 16 amino acids long. CDR1 is LGHDT and CDR2 is YNNKEL in the germline V gene (reference sequence).

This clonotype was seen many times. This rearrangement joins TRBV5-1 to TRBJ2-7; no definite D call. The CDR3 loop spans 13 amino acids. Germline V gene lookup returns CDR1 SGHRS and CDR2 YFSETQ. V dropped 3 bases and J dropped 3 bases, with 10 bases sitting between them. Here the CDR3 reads CASSSQDRYEQYF. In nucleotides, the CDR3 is TGCGCCAGCAGCTCGCAGGACCGCTACGAGCAGTACTTC.

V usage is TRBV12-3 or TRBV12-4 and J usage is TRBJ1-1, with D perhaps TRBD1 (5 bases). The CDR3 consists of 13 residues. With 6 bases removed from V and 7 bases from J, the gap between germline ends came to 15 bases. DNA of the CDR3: TGTGCCAGCAGAAGGGAGGGGCTCTATGAAGCTTTCTTT. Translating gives CASRREGLYEAFF.

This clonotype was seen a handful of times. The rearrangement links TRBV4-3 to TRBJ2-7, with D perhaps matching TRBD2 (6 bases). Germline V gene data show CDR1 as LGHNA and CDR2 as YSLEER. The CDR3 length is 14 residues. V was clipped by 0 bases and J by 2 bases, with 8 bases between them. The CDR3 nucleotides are TGCGCCAGCAGCCAAGACGCGGGGCCCTACGAGCAGTACTTC. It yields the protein CASSQDAGPYEQYF.

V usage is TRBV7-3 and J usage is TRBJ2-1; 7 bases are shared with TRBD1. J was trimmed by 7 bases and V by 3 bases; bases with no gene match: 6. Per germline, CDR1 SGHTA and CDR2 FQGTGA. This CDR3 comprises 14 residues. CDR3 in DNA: TGTGCCAGCAGCTTGACAGGGAGTAAGAATGAGCAGTTCTTC. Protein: CASSLTGSKNEQFF.